The next 25 T cell receptor beta chains were all read from a single sample in a study of blood T cells in healthy people across ages. With a J-beta primer mix and a sample-barcoded 5' primer, a second PCR ran about 6 to 11 cycles. TCRdb passed the 5' RACE reads through MiXCR, listing each CDR3 protein once. Seen here are about 1.8 million distinct CDR3 sequences, just under 50% observed once, and the top ten hold around 2.1%. Sequencing was performed on blood. These receptors were obtained from a woman aged 40 to 50 in good health.

In its sample, this clonotype was seen a few times. The chain employs TRBV5-1 and TRBJ1-2; D is unresolved. The CDR3 extends over 15 amino acids. With 2 bases removed from V and 2 bases from J, the gap between germline ends came to 13 bases. The germline V gene has CDR1 SGHRS and CDR2 YFSETQ. The CDR3 nucleotides read TGCGCCAGCAGCTTCGACCACCTCGAGAACTATGGCTACACCTTC. Encoded protein: CASSFDHLENYGYTF. Full variable domain (missing parts from reference TRBV5-1 and TRBJ1-2): KAGVTQTPRYLIKTRGQQVTLSCSPISGHRSVSWYQQTPGQGLQFLFEYFSETQRNKGNFPGRFSGRQFSNSRSEMNVSTLELGDSALYLCASSFDHLENYGYTFGSGTRLTVV.

The gene calls are TRBV12-3 or TRBV12-4 and TRBJ2-1; maybe TRBD2 (5 bases). The CDR3 is 17 residues long. The V gene lost 3 bases and the J gene lost 0 bases, with 15 bases spanning the gap. CDR3 residues: CASSFGQGGSSYNEQFF. The CDR3, as DNA: TGTGCCAGCAGTTTTGGGCAAGGAGGATCCTCCTACAATGAGCAGTTCTTC.

The chain is built from TRBV20-1 and TRBJ2-7; 7 bases map to TRBD1. V shed 5 bases and J 0 bases; nucleotides not matched to a gene: 4. Germline V gene sequence: CDR1 DFQATT, CDR2 SNEGSKA (reference sequence). The length of the CDR3 is 13 residues. CDR3 residues: CSAQTGHSYEQYF. CDR3 nucleotide sequence: TGCAGTGCTCAGACAGGGCACTCCTACGAGCAGTACTTC.

J is TRBJ1-2 and V is TRBV20-1; a possible D gene is TRBD1 (6 bases). V shed 6 bases and J shed 4 bases, with 12 bases lying between them. The germline V gene has CDR1 DFQATT and CDR2 SNEGSKA (reference sequence). This CDR3 comprises 12 residues. The CDR3 region has the DNA TGCAGTGCAACGGACAGCTTCTATGGCTACACCTTC. It yields the protein CSATDSFYGYTF.

This chain joins TRBV6-1 and TRBJ2-7; D uncertain. The CDR3 contains 12 residues. Trimming pared 6 bases from V and 3 bases from J, leaving 9 bases between. Germline V gene sequence: CDR1 MNHNS, CDR2 SASEGT. The DNA of the CDR3 is TGTGCCAGCAGATCCTGGGACTACGAGCAGTACTTC. It encodes CASRSWDYEQYF.

V is TRBV4-3 and J is TRBJ1-2; no firm D call. The CDR3 is 16 residues long. Germline lookup yields CDR1 LGHNA and CDR2 YSLEER. The V end was cut by 1 base, the J end by 0 bases, with 12 bases between. This CDR3 is CASSQGSNIPNYGYTF. CDR3 DNA sequence: TGCGCCAGCAGCCAAGGCAGTAATATCCCTAACTATGGCTACACCTTC.

This clonotype was detected only once. The V call is TRBV7-2, the J call TRBJ2-5, with D perhaps TRBD1 or TRBD2 (6 bases each). The germline gives CDR1 SGHTA, CDR2 FQGNSA. Trimming stripped 5 bases from V and 2 bases from J, with 12 bases between. This CDR3 is built from 14 residues. CDR3 loop: CASSQGGIQETQYF. For the CDR3, the DNA is TGTGCCAGCAGCCAAGGGGGGATACAAGAGACCCAGTACTTC.

This chain uses TRBV7-3 with TRBJ2-7, with D uncertain. The length of the CDR3 is 14 residues. Trimming stripped 7 bases from V and 2 bases from J, with 15 bases between. The germline CDR1 and CDR2 sequences are SGHTA and FQGTGA. The CDR3 DNA reads TGTGCCAGCAATGGGCGCGTTCTTACCTACGAGCAGTACTTC. This encodes CASNGRVLTYEQYF.

About this clonotype: Given a much more abundant clone one base away, this may be a read error. The rearrangement links TRBV7-2 to TRBJ2-1; possibly TRBD2 for D (6 bases). CDR1 is SGHTA and CDR2 is FQGNSA in the germline V gene. The germline V and J ends were trimmed by 0 bases and 8 bases, with 17 bases remaining between them. The CDR3 runs to 16 residues. The CDR3 here is CASSLAWGGEAHEQFF. CDR3 sequence (DNA): TGTGCCAGCAGCTTAGCGTGGGGCGGGGAGGCCCATGAGCAGTTCTTC.

This clonotype was detected only a few times. The CDR3 nucleotides read TGTGCCAGCAGTTCCGCGGGACAGGGCTACGAGCAGTACTTC. This gives the protein CASSSAGQGYEQYF. V gene TRBV28 combines with J gene TRBJ2-7; TRBD1 matches at 9 bases. The CDR3 is made up of 14 amino acids. Per the germline V gene, CDR1 is MDHEN and CDR2 is SYDVKM. V shed 4 bases and J 3 bases; nucleotides not matched to a gene: 4.

There are a few counts of this clonotype. This rearrangement joins TRBV3-1 to TRBJ2-7; no definite D call. V dropped 0 bases and J dropped 2 bases, with 8 bases sitting between them. The CDR3 extends over 14 amino acids. Germline V gene lookup returns CDR1 LGHDT and CDR2 YNNKEL (reference sequence). The CDR3: CASSQDPATYEQYF. In DNA, the CDR3 is TGTGCCAGCAGCCAAGATCCGGCTACCTACGAGCAGTACTTC.

The chain combines TRBV4-1 with TRBJ1-1, with 7 nucleotides matching TRBD1. CDR1 is MGHRA and CDR2 is YSYEKL in the germline V gene. With 1 base clipped from V and 1 base from J, the junction kept 9 bases outside the gene matches. The CDR3 runs 17 residues. The CDR3 DNA is TGCGCCAGCAGCCAAGTTTATTCCCAGGGGGAGAACACTGAAGCTTTCTTT. Its protein product is CASSQVYSQGENTEAFF.

This clonotype was counted a few times. The V gene is TRBV6-5, the J gene TRBJ1-5; 9 bases map to TRBD1. V shed 5 bases, J shed 4 bases, and the junction held 6 bases outside the gene matches. CDR1 is MNHEY, CDR2 SVGAGI, per germline. The CDR3 runs to 15 residues. The CDR3 DNA sequence: TGTGCCAGCAGTCGAACGGGACAGGGAAATCAGCCCCAGCATTTT. Translation gives CASSRTGQGNQPQHF.

The chain combines TRBV20-1 with TRBJ1-5; 7 bases agree with TRBD1. Germline V gene data show CDR1 as DFQATT and CDR2 as SNEGSKA (reference sequence). With V trimmed by 5 bases and J by 5 bases, 6 bases remained unmatched. The CDR3 loop spans 13 amino acids. DNA of the CDR3: TGCAGTGCTGTGGACAGGATTGATCAGCCCCAGCATTTT. The encoded protein is CSAVDRIDQPQHF.

This clonotype was observed a handful of times. CDR3: CASSLALGLAGGTSYEQYF. As DNA, the CDR3 is TGTGCCAGCAGCTTAGCGCTCGGACTAGCGGGGGGAACCTCCTACGAGCAGTACTTC. This chain links TRBV7-2 with TRBJ2-7; 14 nucleotides match TRBD2. Germline CDR1 and CDR2: SGHTA and FQGNSA. The trim removed 0 bases at V and 0 bases at J, leaving 7 bases unmatched. The CDR3 is made up of 19 amino acids.

This chain connects TRBV5-1 to TRBJ1-1; 8 nucleotides line up with TRBD1. Germline CDR1 is SGHRS and CDR2 is YFSETQ. V shed 4 bases, J shed 6 bases, and the junction held 8 bases outside the gene matches. The CDR3 is 14 residues long. In DNA, the CDR3 is TGCGCCAGCAGCATTACAGGGGGTACCTCTGAAGCTTTCTTT. Its translation is CASSITGGTSEAFF.

This chain connects TRBV20-1 to TRBJ1-2; TRBD1 might be the D (5 bases). Germline loops: CDR1 DFQATT, CDR2 SNEGSKA (reference sequence). The CDR3 has 17 amino acids. The V end lost 5 bases, the J end lost 1 base, and 23 bases lay between the germline ends. The CDR3 region is CSAHLGQGPRFNYGYTF. CDR3 DNA sequence: TGCAGTGCTCACCTGGGCCAGGGCCCTCGATTTAACTATGGCTACACCTTC.

This clonotype was observed a handful of times. The chain uses TRBV7-9 and TRBJ1-4; TRBD1 matches 7 bases. The V segment lost 5 bases and the J segment 6 bases; nucleotides outside the gene matches: 6. The germline V gene encodes CDR1 SEHNR and CDR2 FQNEAQ (reference sequence). The CDR3 is 14 amino acids. The CDR3 sequence is CASSKDRADEKLFF. The DNA of the CDR3 is TGTGCCAGCAGCAAAGACAGGGCGGATGAAAAACTGTTTTTT.

V and J are TRBV12-3 or TRBV12-4 and TRBJ1-2; D is undetermined. The CDR3 has 12 amino acids. The V end lost 5 bases, the J end lost 8 bases, and 12 bases lay between the germline ends. The CDR3 DNA reads TGTGCCAGCAGTGCCGCTAGGACGGGCTACACCTTC. Translation: CASSAARTGYTF.

The chain joins TRBV12-3 or TRBV12-4 to TRBJ1-3; a possible D gene is TRBD1 (6 bases). The CDR3 extends over 12 amino acids. V lost 2 bases, J lost 8 bases, and 7 bases lay in between. The CDR3 DNA reads as TGTGCCAGCAGTTTAAGGGGGGACACCATATATTTT. Translation: CASSLRGDTIYF.

V is TRBV25-1 and J is TRBJ2-1; 9 bases map to TRBD1. J gave up 6 bases and V 2 bases, and 8 bases lay outside the gene matches. CDR3 length: 16 residues. CDR1 is MGHDK and CDR2 is SYGVNS in the germline V gene. In nucleotides, the CDR3 is TGTGCCAGCAGTGAAGTTGGGACAGGGCGAGTCAATGAGCAGTTCTTC. It yields the protein CASSEVGTGRVNEQFF.

This chain joins TRBV20-1 and TRBJ1-6; D remains ambiguous. The V gene's germline CDR1 is DFQATT and CDR2 SNEGSKA (reference sequence). Trimming stripped 3 bases from V and 0 bases from J, with 3 bases between. The CDR3 is 13 residues long. As DNA, the CDR3 is TGCAGTGCTAGGTTCTCCTATAATTCACCCCTCCACTTT. Its translation: CSARFSYNSPLHF.

This chain connects TRBV10-3 to TRBJ1-5; 8 bases match TRBD1. V was clipped by 3 bases and J by 1 base; unmatched bases: 5. CDR3 length: 16 amino acids. Germline V lookup: CDR1 ENHRY, CDR2 SYGVKD. In DNA, the CDR3 is TGTGCCATCAGTGATATGGGGACAGGCAGCAATCAGCCCCAGCATTTT. Amino acid sequence: CAISDMGTGSNQPQHF.

The V call is TRBV7-9, the J call TRBJ2-3; D gene unclear. The length of the CDR3 is 12 residues. Trimming removed 6 bases at V and 3 bases at J, with 7 bases between. Germline V gene data show CDR1 as SEHNR and CDR2 as FQNEAQ (reference sequence). CDR3 nucleotide sequence: TGTGCCAGCAGTAAACATACAGATACGCAGTATTTT. Encoded protein: CASSKHTDTQYF.

The J gene is TRBJ2-5, the V gene TRBV13; TRBD1 aligns across 7 bases. The end of the DNA is better explained by TRBJ2-7, so the J call may be wrong. The CDR3 is 16 amino acids. The germline gives CDR1 PRHDT, CDR2 FYEKMQ (reference sequence). Here the CDR3 reads CASSRRILQGRGEQYF. CDR3 DNA: TGTGCCAGCAGTCGACGTATCCTACAGGGGCGAGGCGAGCAGTACTTC.